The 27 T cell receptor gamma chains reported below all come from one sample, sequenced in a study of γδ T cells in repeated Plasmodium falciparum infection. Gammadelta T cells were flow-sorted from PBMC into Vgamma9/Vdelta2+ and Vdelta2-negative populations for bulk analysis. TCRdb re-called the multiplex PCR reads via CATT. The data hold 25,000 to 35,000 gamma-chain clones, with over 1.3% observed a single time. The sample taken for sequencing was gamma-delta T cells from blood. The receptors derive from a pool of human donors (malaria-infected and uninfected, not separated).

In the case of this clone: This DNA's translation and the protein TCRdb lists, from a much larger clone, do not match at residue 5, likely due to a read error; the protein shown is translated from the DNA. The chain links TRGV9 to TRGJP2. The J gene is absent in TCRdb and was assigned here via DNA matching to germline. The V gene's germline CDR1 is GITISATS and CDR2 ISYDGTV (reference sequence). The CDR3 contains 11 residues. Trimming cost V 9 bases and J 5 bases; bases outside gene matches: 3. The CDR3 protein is CALGSDWIKTF. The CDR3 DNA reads TGTGCCTTGGGGAGTGATTGGATCAAGACGTTT.

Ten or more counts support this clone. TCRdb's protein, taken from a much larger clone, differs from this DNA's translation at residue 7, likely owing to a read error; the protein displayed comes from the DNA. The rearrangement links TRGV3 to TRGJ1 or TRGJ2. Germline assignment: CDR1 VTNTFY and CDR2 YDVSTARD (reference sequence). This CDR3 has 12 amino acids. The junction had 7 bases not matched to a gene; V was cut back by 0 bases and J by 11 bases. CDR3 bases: TGTGCCACCTGGGACAGGACCAATGAGAAACTCTTT. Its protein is CATWDRTNEKLF.

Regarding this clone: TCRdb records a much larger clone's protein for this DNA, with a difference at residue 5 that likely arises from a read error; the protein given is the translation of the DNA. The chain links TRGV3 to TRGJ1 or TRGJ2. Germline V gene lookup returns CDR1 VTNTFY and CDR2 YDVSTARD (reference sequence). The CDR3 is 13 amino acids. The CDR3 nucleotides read TGTGCCACCTGGTACAGGCCGATGATAAGAAAACTCTTT. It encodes CATWYRPMIRKLF.

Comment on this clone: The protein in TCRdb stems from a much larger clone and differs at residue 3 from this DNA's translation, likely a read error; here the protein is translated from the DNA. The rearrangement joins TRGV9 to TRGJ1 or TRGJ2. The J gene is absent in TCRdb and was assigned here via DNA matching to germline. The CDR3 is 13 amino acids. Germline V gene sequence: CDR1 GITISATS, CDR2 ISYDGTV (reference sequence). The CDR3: CAMWIPLYYKKLF. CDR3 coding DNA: TGTGCCATGTGGATCCCCCTTTATTATAAGAAACTCTTT.

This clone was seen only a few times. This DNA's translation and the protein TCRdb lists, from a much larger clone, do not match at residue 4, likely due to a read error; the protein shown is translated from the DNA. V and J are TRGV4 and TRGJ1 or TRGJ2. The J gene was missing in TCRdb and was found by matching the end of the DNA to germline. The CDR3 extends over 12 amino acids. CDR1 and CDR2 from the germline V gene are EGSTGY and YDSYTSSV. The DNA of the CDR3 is TGTGCCACCTTGGATGTCGCCCTTAAGAAACTCTTT. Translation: CATLDVALKKLF.

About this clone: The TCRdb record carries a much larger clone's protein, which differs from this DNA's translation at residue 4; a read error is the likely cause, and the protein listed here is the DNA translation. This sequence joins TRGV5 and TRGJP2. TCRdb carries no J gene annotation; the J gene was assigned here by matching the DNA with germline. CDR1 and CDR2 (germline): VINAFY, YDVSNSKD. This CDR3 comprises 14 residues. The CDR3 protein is CATRDRPSDWIKTF. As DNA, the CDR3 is TGTGCCACCCGGGACAGGCCTAGTGATTGGATCAAGACGTTT.

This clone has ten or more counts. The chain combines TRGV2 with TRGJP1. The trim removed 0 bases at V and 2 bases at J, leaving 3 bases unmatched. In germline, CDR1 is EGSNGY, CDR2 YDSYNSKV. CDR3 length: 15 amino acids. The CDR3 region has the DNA TGTGCCACCTGGGACGGGCGGACCACTGGTTGGTTCAAGATATTT. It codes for CATWDGRTTGWFKIF.

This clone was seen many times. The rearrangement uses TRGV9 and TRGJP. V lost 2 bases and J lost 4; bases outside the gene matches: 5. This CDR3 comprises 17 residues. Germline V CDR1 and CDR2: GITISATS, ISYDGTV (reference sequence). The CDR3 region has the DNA TGTGCCTTGTGGGAGGCGTTTCAAGAGTTGGGCAAAAAAATCAAGGTATTT. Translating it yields CALWEAFQELGKKIKVF.

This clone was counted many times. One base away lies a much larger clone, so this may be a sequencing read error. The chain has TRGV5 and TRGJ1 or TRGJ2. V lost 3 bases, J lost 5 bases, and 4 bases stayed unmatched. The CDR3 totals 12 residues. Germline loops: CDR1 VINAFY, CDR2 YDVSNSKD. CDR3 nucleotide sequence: TGTGCCACCTGGGACGGTGATTATAAGAAACTCTTT. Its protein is CATWDGDYKKLF.

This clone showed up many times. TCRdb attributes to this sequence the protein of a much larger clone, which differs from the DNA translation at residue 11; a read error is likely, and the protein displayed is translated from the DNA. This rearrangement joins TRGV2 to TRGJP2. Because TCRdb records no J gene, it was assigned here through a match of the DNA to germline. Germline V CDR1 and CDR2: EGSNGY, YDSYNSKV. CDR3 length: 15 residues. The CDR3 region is CATRGDPRSDRIKTF. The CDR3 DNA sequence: TGTGCCACCCGGGGGGACCCCCGTAGTGATCGGATCAAGACGTTT.

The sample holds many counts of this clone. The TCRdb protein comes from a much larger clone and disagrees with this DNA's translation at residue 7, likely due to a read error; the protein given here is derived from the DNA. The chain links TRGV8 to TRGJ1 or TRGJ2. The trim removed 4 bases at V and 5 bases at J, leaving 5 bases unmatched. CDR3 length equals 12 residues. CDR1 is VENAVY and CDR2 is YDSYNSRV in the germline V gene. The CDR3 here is CATWDPHYKKLF. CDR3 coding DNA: TGTGCCACCTGGGACCCCCATTATAAGAAACTCTTT.

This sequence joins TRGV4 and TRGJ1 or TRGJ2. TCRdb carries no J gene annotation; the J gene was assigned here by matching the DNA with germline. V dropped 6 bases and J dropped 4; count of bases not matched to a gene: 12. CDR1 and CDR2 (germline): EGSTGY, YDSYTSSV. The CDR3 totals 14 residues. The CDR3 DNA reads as TGTGCCACCTGGATGGGCCGGACGTATTATAAGAAACTCTTT. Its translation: CATWMGRTYYKKLF.

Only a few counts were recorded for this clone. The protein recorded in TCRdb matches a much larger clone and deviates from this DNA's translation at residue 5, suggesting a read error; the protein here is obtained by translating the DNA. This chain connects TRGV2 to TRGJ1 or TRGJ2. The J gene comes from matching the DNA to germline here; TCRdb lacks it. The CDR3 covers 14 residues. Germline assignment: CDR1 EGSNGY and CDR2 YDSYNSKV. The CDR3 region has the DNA TGTGCCACCTGGGTCGGGCCTCAACATCGGGAGAAACTCTTT. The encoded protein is CATWVGPQHREKLF.

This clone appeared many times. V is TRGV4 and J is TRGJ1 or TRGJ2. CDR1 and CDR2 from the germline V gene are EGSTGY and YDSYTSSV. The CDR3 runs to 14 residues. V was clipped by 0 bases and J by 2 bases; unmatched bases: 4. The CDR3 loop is CATWDGLYYYKKLF. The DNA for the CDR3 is TGTGCCACCTGGGATGGGCTCTATTATTATAAGAAACTCTTT.

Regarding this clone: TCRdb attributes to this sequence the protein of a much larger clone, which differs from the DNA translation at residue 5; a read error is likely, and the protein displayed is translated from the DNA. CDR3 protein: CALWKAGPQELGKKIKVF. CDR3 in DNA: TGTGCCTTGTGGAAGGCGGGCCCTCAAGAGTTGGGCAAAAAAATCAAGGTATTT. This chain links TRGV9 with TRGJP. The J gene, missing from TCRdb, was assigned here through DNA to germline matching. CDR1 is GITISATS, CDR2 ISYDGTV, per germline (reference sequence). Trimming took 6 bases from V and 4 from J; bases not matched to a gene: 12. The CDR3 runs 18 residues.

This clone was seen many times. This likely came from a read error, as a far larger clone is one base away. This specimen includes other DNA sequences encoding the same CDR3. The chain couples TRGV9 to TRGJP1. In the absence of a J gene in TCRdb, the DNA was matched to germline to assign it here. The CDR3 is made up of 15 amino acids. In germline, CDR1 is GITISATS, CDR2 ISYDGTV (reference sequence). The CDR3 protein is CALWEAYTTGWFKIF. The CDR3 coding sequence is TGTGCCTTGTGGGAGGCCTATACCACTGGCTGGTTCAAGATATTT.

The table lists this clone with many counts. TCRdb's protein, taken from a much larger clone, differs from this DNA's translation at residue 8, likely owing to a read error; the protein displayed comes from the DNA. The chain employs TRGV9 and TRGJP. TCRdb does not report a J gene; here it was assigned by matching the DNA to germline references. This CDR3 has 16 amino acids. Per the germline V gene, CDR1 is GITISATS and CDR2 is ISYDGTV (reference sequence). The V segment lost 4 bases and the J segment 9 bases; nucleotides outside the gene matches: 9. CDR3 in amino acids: CALWEDEGLGKKIKVF. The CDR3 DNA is TGTGCCTTGTGGGAAGATGAAGGGTTGGGCAAAAAAATCAAGGTATTT.

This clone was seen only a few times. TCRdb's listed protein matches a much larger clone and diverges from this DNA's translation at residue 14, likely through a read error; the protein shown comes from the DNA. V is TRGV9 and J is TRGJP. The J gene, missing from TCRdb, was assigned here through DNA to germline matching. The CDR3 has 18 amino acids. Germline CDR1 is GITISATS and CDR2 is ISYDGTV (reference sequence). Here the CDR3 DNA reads TGTGCCTTGTGGGAGGTGCTCGAGGTCGAGTTGGGCAAAGAAATCAAGGTATTT. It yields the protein CALWEVLEVELGKEIKVF.

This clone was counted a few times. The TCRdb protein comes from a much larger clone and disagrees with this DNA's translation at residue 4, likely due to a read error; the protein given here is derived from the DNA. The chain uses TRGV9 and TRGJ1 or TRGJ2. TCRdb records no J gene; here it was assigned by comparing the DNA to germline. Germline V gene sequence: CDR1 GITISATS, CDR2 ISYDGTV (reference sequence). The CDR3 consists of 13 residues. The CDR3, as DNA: TGTGCCTTGTGTGAGGTACTTCATTATAAGAAACTCTTT. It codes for CALCEVLHYKKLF.

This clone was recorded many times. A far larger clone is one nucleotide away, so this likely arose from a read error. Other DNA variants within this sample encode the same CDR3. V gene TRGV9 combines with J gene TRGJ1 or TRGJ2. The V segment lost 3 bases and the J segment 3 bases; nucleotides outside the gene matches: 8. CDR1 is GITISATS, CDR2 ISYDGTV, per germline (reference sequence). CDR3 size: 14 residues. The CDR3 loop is CALWEPKTYYKKLF. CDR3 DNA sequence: TGTGCCTTGTGGGAGCCAAAGACTTATTATAAGAAACTCTTT.

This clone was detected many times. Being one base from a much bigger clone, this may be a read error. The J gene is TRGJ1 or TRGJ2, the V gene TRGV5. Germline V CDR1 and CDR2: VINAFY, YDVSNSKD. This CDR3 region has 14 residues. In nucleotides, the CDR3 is TGTGCCGCCTGGGACACCCCCCCCTATTATAAGAAACTCTTT. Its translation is CAAWDTPPYYKKLF.

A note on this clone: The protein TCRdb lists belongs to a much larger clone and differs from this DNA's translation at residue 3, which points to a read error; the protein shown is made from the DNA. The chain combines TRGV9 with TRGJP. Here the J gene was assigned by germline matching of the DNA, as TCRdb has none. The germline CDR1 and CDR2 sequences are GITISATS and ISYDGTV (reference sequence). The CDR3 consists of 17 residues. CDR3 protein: CAMWETPVELGKKIKVF. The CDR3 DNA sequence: TGTGCCATGTGGGAGACCCCGGTAGAGTTGGGCAAAAAAATCAAGGTATTT.

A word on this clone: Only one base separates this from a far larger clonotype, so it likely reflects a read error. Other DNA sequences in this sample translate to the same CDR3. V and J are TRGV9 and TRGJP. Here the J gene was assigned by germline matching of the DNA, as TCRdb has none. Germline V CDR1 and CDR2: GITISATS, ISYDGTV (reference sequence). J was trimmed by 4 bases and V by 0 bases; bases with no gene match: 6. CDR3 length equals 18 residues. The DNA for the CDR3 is TGTGCCTTGTGGGAGGTGGGTACTCAAGAGTTGGGCAAAAAAATCAAGGTATTT. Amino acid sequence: CALWEVGTQELGKKIKVF.

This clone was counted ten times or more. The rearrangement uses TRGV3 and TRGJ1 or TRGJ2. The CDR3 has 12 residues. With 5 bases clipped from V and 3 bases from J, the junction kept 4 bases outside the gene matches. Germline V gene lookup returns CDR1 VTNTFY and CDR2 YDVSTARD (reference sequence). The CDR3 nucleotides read TGTGCCACCTGGGGGGGTTATTATAAGAAACTCTTT. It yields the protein CATWGGYYKKLF.

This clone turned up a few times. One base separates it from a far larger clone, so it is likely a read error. Here the CDR3 reads CALWEVHSGELGKKIKVF. The DNA for the CDR3 is TGCGCCTTGTGGGAGGTGCATTCTGGGGAGTTGGGCAAAAAAATCAAGGTATTT. The chain has TRGV9 and TRGJP. Here the J gene came from matching the DNA to germline, since TCRdb omits it. There are 18 residues in the CDR3. The germline gives CDR1 GITISATS, CDR2 ISYDGTV (reference sequence).

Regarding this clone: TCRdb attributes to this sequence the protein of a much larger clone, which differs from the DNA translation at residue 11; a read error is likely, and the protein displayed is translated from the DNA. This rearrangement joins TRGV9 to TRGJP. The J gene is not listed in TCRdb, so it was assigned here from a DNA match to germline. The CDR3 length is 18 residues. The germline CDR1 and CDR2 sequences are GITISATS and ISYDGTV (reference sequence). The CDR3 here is CALWQVSRQEFGKKIKVF. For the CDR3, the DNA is TGTGCCTTGTGGCAGGTGAGCCGGCAAGAGTTTGGCAAAAAAATCAAGGTATTT.

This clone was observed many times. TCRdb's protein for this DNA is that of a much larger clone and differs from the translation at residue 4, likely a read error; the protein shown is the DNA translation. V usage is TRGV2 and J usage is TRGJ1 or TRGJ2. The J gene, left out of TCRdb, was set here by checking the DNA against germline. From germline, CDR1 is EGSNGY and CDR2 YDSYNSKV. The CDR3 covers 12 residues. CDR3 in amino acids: CATRDGPYKKLF. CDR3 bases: TGTGCCACCCGGGACGGGCCTTATAAGAAACTCTTT.